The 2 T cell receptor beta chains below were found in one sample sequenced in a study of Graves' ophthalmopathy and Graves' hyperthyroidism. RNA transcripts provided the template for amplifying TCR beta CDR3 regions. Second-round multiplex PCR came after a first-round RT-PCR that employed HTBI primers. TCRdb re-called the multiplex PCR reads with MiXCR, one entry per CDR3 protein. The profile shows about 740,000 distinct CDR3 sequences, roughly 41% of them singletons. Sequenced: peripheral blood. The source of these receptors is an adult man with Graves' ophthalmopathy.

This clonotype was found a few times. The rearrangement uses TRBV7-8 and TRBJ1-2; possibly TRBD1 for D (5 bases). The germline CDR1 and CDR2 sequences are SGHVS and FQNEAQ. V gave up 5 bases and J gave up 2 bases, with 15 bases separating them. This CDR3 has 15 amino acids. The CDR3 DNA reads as TGTGCCAGCAGCCCCCTCGGTGGGGCCAACTATGGCTACACCTTC. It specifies CASSPLGGANYGYTF. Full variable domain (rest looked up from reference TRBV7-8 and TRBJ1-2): GAGVSQSPRYKVAKRGQDVALRCDPISGHVSLFWYQQALGQGPEFLTYFQNEAQLDKSGLPSDRFFAERPEGSVSTLKIQRTQQEDSAVYLCASSPLGGANYGYTFGSGTRLTVV.

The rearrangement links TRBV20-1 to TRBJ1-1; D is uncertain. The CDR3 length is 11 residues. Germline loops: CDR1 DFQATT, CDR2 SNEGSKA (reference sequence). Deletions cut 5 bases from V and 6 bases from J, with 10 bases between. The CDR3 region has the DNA TGCAGTGCTGGTGGGGTTTCTGAAGCTTTCTTT. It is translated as CSAGGVSEAFF.